This entry lists 14 T cell receptor beta chains sequenced from one sample in a study of identical twins (dated by TCRdb to 2015 to 2016). Receptor amplification or capture employed 5' RACE. Sequencer: Illumina HiSeq 2000. TCRdb reran the public reads through fastp at Q25 and MiXCR, keeping productive beta chains. All rows with the same CDR3 protein become a single entry with the most common DNA and genes. In all, the sample holds 690,000 or so distinct CDR3 sequences, and around 6% of those were seen once. Roughly 1.6% of the sample is taken by the ten largest. Sequences were obtained from naive T cells sorted from blood. In light of the paper, this sample's cell subset or site label describes: cells isolated with a human naive T-cell isolation kit. These receptors were collected from a man in his late teens or twenties in good health.

This clonotype has just a few counts. The rearrangement links TRBV4-1 to TRBJ2-1; TRBD2 aligns across 14 bases. The CDR3 covers 17 residues. V shed 0 bases, J shed 14 bases, and the junction held 12 bases outside the gene matches. Per germline, CDR1 MGHRA and CDR2 YSYEKL. The CDR3 sequence: CASSQEFARTSGRRKFF. Here the CDR3 DNA reads TGCGCCAGCAGCCAAGAATTCGCCCGGACTAGCGGGAGGAGGAAGTTCTTC.

This clonotype was observed at least ten times. The gene calls are TRBV20-1 and TRBJ2-1, with 10 bases that match TRBD2. CDR3 length: 13 amino acids. V shed 6 bases and J 6 bases; nucleotides not matched to a gene: 5. CDR1 is DFQATT, CDR2 SNEGSKA, per germline (reference sequence). CDR3 DNA sequence: TGCAGTGCGAGTGGACTAGCGGCCAATGAGCAGTTCTTC. It translates to CSASGLAANEQFF.

This clonotype was seen a handful of times. This chain joins TRBV29-1 and TRBJ1-2, with D uncertain. The CDR3 covers 12 residues. The germline V gene has CDR1 SQVTM and CDR2 ANQGSEA. V lost 7 bases and J 8 bases, leaving 17 bases between the germline ends. The CDR3 loop is CSGHTVSGGYTF. In DNA form, the CDR3 reads TGCAGCGGCCACACAGTCAGCGGGGGCTACACCTTC. Based on the CDR3 plus reference TRBV29-1 and TRBJ1-2, the full variable domain is SAVISQKPSRDICQRGTSLTIQCQVDSQVTMMFWYRQQPGQSLTLIATANQGSEATYESGFVIDKFPISRPNLTFSTLTVSNMSPEDSSIYLCSGHTVSGGYTFGSGTRLTVV.

This clonotype has ten or more counts. V usage is TRBV10-2 and J usage is TRBJ1-5, with 7 bases that match TRBD1. V trimming: 6 bases; J trimming: 4 bases; junction bases outside the gene matches: 3. CDR3 length: 13 amino acids. CDR1 and CDR2 (germline): WSHSY, SAAADI. DNA for the CDR3: TGCGCCAGCAGAGACAGGGTGAATCAGCCCCAGCATTTT. As protein: CASRDRVNQPQHF.

This clonotype appeared many times. V gene TRBV7-9 combines with J gene TRBJ1-6; tentative D call: TRBD1 (5 bases). CDR1 SEHNR and CDR2 FQNEAQ come from the germline V gene (reference sequence). Between the trimmed V and J ends, which lost 5 bases and 6 bases, there was a span of 14 bases. The CDR3 has 15 amino acids. This chain's CDR3 is CASSLGRTSNSPLHF. CDR3 nucleotide sequence: TGTGCCAGCAGCCTGGGACGGACAAGTAATTCACCCCTCCACTTT.

This clonotype was counted between two and nine times. The chain recombines TRBV10-2 with TRBJ2-3; unclear D gene. This CDR3 comprises 14 residues. Germline V gene sequence: CDR1 WSHSY, CDR2 SAAADI. V was clipped by 8 bases and J by 6 bases, with 18 bases between them. The CDR3 is CASQPTPYADTQYF. For the CDR3, the DNA is TGCGCCAGCCAGCCTACCCCTTACGCGGATACGCAGTATTTT.

Only a few counts were recorded for this clonotype. The V gene is TRBV7-9, the J gene TRBJ1-4, with D possibly being TRBD1 (5 bases). CDR3 length: 14 amino acids. CDR1 and CDR2 from the germline V gene are SEHNR and FQNEAQ (reference sequence). V was shortened by 7 bases and J by 1 base, with 10 bases between the two germline ends. The CDR3 bases are TGTGCCAGCACCAGGGACGAAACTAATGAAAAACTGTTTTTT. Translation: CASTRDETNEKLFF.

This chain uses TRBV6-2 or TRBV6-3 with TRBJ2-2, with D possibly matching TRBD1 (6 bases). This CDR3 has 15 residues. V lost 8 bases and J 7 bases, leaving 20 bases between the germline ends. Germline V CDR1 and CDR2: MNHEY, SVGEGT. CDR3 residues: CASHSGTYDGGELFF. The CDR3 DNA sequence: TGTGCCAGCCATTCGGGGACATATGACGGCGGGGAGCTGTTTTTT.

This clonotype showed up many times. This rearrangement joins TRBV6-2 or TRBV6-3 to TRBJ2-7, with TRBD2 identical over 12 bases. The CDR3 length is 14 residues. After removal of 6 bases from V and 2 bases from J, the junction contained 2 bases not matched to a gene. Germline V gene data show CDR1 as MNHEY and CDR2 as SVGEGT. The CDR3 loop reads CASRTSGRPYEQYF. CDR3 nucleotides: TGTGCCAGCAGAACTAGCGGGAGGCCCTACGAGCAGTACTTC.

This clonotype was picked up many times. The rearrangement joins TRBV15 to TRBJ1-5, with TRBD1 matching 9 bases. V lost 5 bases to trimming and J lost 9 bases; unmatched junction nucleotides: 8. The CDR3 is made up of 14 amino acids. Germline loops: CDR1 LNHNV, CDR2 YYDKDF (reference sequence). For the CDR3, the DNA is TGTGCCACCAGCGTCGACAGGGGGGAAGGGCCCCAGCATTTT. This gives the protein CATSVDRGEGPQHF.

The sample holds a few counts of this clonotype. The chain combines TRBV11-2 with TRBJ2-3; possibly TRBD1 or TRBD2 for D (5 bases each). Trimming removed 0 bases from V and 6 bases from J, with 10 bases in between. This CDR3 is 14 amino acids long. CDR1 is SGHAT, CDR2 FQNNGV, per germline. The CDR3 DNA reads as TGTGCCAGCAGCTTAGATCATTGGGGGGATACGCAGTATTTT. Encoded protein: CASSLDHWGDTQYF.

This clonotype occurred a few times. Here the CDR3 DNA reads TGTGCCAGCAGCTCCCTCGTCGGGGAGCTGTTTTTT. Translating it yields CASSSLVGELFF. This chain joins TRBV7-9 and TRBJ2-2; D is unclear. Germline assignment: CDR1 SEHNR and CDR2 FQNEAQ (reference sequence). CDR3 length: 12 residues. Trimming removed 4 bases at V and 7 bases at J, with 7 bases between.

This clonotype has only a few counts. This sequence joins TRBV14 and TRBJ2-3; 10 nucleotides match TRBD2. V gave up 4 bases and J gave up 4 bases; unmatched junction bases: 8. There are 16 residues in the CDR3. Germline-derived CDR1 and CDR2 are SGHDN and FVKESK. The CDR3, as DNA: TGTGCCAGCAGCCTTCCGGGACTAGCGTCTTCAGATACGCAGTATTTT. Translation: CASSLPGLASSDTQYF.

This clonotype came up a few times. The genes are TRBV10-3 and TRBJ2-5; no clear D gene. In germline, CDR1 is ENHRY, CDR2 SYGVKD. Trimming pared 4 bases from V and 2 bases from J, leaving 11 bases between. CDR3 length: 14 amino acids. The CDR3 region is CAISGANRQETQYF. DNA for the CDR3: TGTGCCATCAGTGGGGCAAATCGGCAAGAGACCCAGTACTTC.